This T cell receptor beta chain was sequenced in a study of liver allograft versus peripheral blood T cells. Study-level background: Comparative analysis was performed on T cell receptor repertoires from transplanted livers and from recipients' peripheral blood.

Findings and limits, study-wide: The authors reported that T cell receptor repertoires inside liver allografts differed from those in peripheral blood.

TCRdb called the reads again in MiXCR, with one record for every CDR3 protein. The sample shows 3,000 or so distinct CDR3 sequences, 16% of them seen only once. This clonotype counts as medium-sized. The antigen is unknown. This receptor was taken from a human patient who had a liver transplant. Part of the T cell pool may stem from the graft donor.

The CDR3 region has the DNA TGTGCCAGCAGTTATACAAGGAGGGAGACCCAGTACTTC. Translated, it gives CASSYTRRETQYF. The V and J genes are TRBV6-5 and TRBJ2-5, with D maybe TRBD2 (5 bases). The CDR3 sequence is 13 residues long. The germline V and J ends were trimmed by 3 bases and 5 bases, with 10 bases remaining between them. Germline V gene data show CDR1 as MNHEY and CDR2 as SVGAGI.